Presented here are 10 T cell receptor beta chains from one specimen sequenced in a study of cytomegalovirus exposure and HLA in healthy donors. Clones were read by immunoSEQ multiplex PCR, and TCRdb kept only the in-frame ones, dropping some. The sample includes 97,000 or so clones, 87% of them seen just once. The source material was PBMCs. The receptors come from a woman aged 25 to 39 in good health and CMV-seronegative.

The chain employs TRBV7-2 and TRBJ2-7; D is undetermined. CDR1 is SGHTA and CDR2 is FQGNSA in the germline V gene. V was shortened by 5 bases and J by 3 bases, with 17 bases between the two germline ends. The CDR3 runs 15 residues. The DNA of the CDR3 is TGTGCCAGCAGCCCCCGCGTTGGAGTTCGCTACGAGCAGTACTTC. Encoded protein: CASSPRVGVRYEQYF.

The rearrangement joins TRBV7-2 to TRBJ1-4; 8 positions match TRBD1. The CDR3 totals 15 residues. Germline V gene data show CDR1 as SGHTA and CDR2 as FQGNSA. The V gene end was trimmed by 5 bases and the J gene end by 6 bases; junction bases not matched to a gene: 8. CDR3 DNA: TGTGCCAGCAGCCCCAGGGGGCCGTGGGATGAAAAACTGTTTTTT. This encodes CASSPRGPWDEKLFF.

This clone was observed a few times. The gene calls are TRBV5-1 and TRBJ2-7; 11 bases line up with TRBD1. CDR3 length equals 12 residues. Germline V gene data show CDR1 as SGHRS and CDR2 as YFSETQ. After removal of 7 bases from V and 6 bases from J, the junction contained 3 bases not matched to a gene. The CDR3 coding sequence is TGCGCCAGCGGACAGGGGGCTGGCGAGCAGTACTTC. Residues: CASGQGAGEQYF.

The CDR3 DNA follows: TGTGCCAGCAGTGGACAGGGCTGGCCGGATGGCTACACCTTC. Protein: CASSGQGWPDGYTF. The J gene is TRBJ1-2, the V gene TRBV2, with 7 bases aligning to TRBD1. This CDR3 has 14 residues. The J segment lost 6 bases and the V segment lost 4 bases, leaving 8 bases of the junction unmatched. CDR1 SNHLY and CDR2 FYNNEI come from the germline V gene.

The rearrangement links TRBV28 to TRBJ1-2; no reliable D call. This CDR3 has 13 residues. V lost 2 bases, J lost 2 bases, and 6 bases lay in between. CDR1 and CDR2 (germline): MDHEN, SYDVKM. In DNA, the CDR3 is TGTGCCAGCAGTTTACCGGGGAACTATGGCTACACCTTC. Translating gives CASSLPGNYGYTF.

The rearrangement uses TRBV11-2 and TRBJ1-1; D is unresolved. Germline V CDR1 and CDR2: SGHAT, FQNNGV. The V end was cut by 4 bases, the J end by 4 bases, with 7 bases between. This CDR3 is 12 amino acids long. DNA of the CDR3: TGTGCCAGCAGCTCCGGGAGCACTGAAGCTTTCTTT. It encodes CASSSGSTEAFF.

This chain joins TRBV19 and TRBJ1-2, with 8 nucleotides matching TRBD1. CDR1 and CDR2 from the germline V gene are LNHDA and SQIVND (reference sequence). V trimming: 8 bases; J trimming: 3 bases; junction bases outside the gene matches: 5. The CDR3 contains 13 residues. The CDR3 nucleotides read TGTGCCAGTGGACGGACAGGGTACTATGGCTACACCTTC. Translated: CASGRTGYYGYTF.

This rearrangement joins TRBV9 to TRBJ1-2, with D uncertain. V was pared by 3 bases and J by 0 bases, with 6 bases between. Per germline, CDR1 SGDLS and CDR2 YYNGEE. CDR3 length equals 13 residues. As DNA, the CDR3 is TGTGCCAGCAGCGCAGATACTAACTATGGCTACACCTTC. This sequence encodes CASSADTNYGYTF.

The rearrangement joins TRBV6-5 to TRBJ2-7, with 8 bases identical to TRBD1. V lost 4 bases and J lost 2; bases outside the gene matches: 7. Germline V gene lookup returns CDR1 MNHEY and CDR2 SVGAGI. CDR3 length: 15 residues. CDR3 nucleotides: TGTGCCAGCAGTTCACCGGGACAGGCGGCCTACGAGCAGTACTTC. Translation: CASSSPGQAAYEQYF.

The chain employs TRBV15 and TRBJ1-3, with D possibly matching TRBD1 (5 bases). The germline gives CDR1 LNHNV, CDR2 YYDKDF (reference sequence). Trimming took 0 bases from V and 0 from J, leaving 18 bases between them. This CDR3 has 19 amino acids. DNA for the CDR3: TGTGCCACCAGCAGAGATGGTAACAGGCACTCGTTCTCTGGAAACACCATATATTTT. It codes for CATSRDGNRHSFSGNTIYF.